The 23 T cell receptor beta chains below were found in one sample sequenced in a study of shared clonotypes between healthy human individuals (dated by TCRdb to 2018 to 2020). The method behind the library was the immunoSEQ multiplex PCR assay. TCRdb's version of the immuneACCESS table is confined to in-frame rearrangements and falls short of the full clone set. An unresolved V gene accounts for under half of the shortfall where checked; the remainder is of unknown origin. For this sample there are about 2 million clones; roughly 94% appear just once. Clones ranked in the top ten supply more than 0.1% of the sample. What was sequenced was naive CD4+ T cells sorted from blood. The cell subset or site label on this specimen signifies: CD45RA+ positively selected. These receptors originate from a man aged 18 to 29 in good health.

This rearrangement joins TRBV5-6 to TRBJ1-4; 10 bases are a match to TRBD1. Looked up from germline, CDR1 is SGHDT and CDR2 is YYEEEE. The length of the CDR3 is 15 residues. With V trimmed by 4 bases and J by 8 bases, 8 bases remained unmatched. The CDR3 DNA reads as TGTGCCAGCAGCCCAAAGACAGGGGGCGGAGAAAAACTGTTTTTT. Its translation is CASSPKTGGGEKLFF. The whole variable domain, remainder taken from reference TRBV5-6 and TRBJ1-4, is DAGVTQSPTHLIKTRGQQVTLRCSPKSGHDTVSWYQQALGQGPQFIFQYYEEEERQRGNFPDRFSGHQFPNYSSELNVNALLLGDSALYLCASSPKTGGGEKLFFGSGTQLSVL.

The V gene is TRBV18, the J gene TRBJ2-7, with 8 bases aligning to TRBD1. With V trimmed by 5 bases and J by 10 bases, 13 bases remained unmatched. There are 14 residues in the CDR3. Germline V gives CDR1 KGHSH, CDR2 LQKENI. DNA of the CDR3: TGTGCCAGCTCAGATTCCCTGGACAGGGTGTATCAGTACTTC. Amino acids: CASSDSLDRVYQYF.

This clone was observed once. In DNA form, the CDR3 reads TGTGCCAGCAGCCCCCGCCGGGCCCCTTTTTCACTGTTTTTT. Translated: CASSPRRAPFSLFF. V and J are TRBV28 and TRBJ1-4; D is undetermined. The CDR3 spans 14 residues. Germline lookup yields CDR1 MDHEN and CDR2 SYDVKM. Trimming cost V 6 bases and J 13 bases, with 21 bases left between them.

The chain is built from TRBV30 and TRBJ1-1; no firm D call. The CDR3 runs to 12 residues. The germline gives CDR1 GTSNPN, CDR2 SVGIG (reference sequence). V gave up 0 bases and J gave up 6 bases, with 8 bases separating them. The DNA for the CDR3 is TGTGCCTGGAGTGTACCGAAAGCTGAAGCTTTCTTT. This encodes CAWSVPKAEAFF.

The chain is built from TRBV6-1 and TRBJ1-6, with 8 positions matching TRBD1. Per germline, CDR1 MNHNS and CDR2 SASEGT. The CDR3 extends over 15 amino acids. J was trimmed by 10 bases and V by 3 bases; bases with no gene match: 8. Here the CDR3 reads CASSDGQGLLSPLHF. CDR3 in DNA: TGTGCCAGCAGTGACGGACAGGGACTTTTATCACCCCTCCACTTT.

DNA of the CDR3: TGTGCCTGGAGTGTACAGGCTAGCAGCGATACGCAGTATTTT. It encodes CAWSVQASSDTQYF. The J gene is TRBJ2-3, the V gene TRBV30; D may be TRBD1 or TRBD2 (5 bases each). The CDR3 runs 14 residues. Between the trimmed V and J ends, which lost 0 bases and 6 bases, there was a span of 13 bases. Germline loops: CDR1 GTSNPN, CDR2 SVGIG (reference sequence).

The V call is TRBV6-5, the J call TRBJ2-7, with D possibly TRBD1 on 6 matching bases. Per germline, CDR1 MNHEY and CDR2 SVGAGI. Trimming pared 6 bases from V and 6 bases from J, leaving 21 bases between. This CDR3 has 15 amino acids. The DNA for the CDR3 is TGTGCCAGCAGCCGGAGGACAGTTGGTTACGTCGAGCAGTACTTC. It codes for CASSRRTVGYVEQYF.

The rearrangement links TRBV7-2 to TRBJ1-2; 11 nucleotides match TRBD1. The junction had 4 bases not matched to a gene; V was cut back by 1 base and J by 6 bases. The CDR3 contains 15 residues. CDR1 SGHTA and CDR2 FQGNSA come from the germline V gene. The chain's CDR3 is CASSLVGQGVDGYTF. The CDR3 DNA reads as TGTGCCAGCAGCTTAGTGGGACAGGGGGTAGATGGCTACACCTTC.

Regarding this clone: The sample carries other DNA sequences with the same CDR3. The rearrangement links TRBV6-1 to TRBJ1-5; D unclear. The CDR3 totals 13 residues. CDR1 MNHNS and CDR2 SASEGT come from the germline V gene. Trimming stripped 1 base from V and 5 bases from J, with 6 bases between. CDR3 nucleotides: TGTGCCAGCAGTGAAGGCATAGATCAGCCCCAGCATTTT. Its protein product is CASSEGIDQPQHF.

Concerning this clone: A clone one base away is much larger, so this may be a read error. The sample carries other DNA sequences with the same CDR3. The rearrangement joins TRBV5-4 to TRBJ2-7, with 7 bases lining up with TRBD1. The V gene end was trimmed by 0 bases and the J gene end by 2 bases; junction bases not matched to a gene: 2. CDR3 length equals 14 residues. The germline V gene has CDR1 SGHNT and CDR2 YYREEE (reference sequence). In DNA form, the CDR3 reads TGTGCCAGCAGCTTGGGACAGGGACCCTACGAGCAGTACTTC. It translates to CASSLGQGPYEQYF.

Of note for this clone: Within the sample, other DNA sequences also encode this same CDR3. CDR3 in amino acids: CASSLLGFGNQPQHF. For the CDR3, the DNA is TGTGCCAGCAGTCTGCTAGGGTTCGGCAATCAGCCCCAGCATTTT. The genes are TRBV28 and TRBJ1-5; no clear D gene. Germline V gene lookup returns CDR1 MDHEN and CDR2 SYDVKM. The CDR3 contains 15 residues. The germline V and J ends were trimmed by 5 bases and 2 bases, with 13 bases remaining between them.

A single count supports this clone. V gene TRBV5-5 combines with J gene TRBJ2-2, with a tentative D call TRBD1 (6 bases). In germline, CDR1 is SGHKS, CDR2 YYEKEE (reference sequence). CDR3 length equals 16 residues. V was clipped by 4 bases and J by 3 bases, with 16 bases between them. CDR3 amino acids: CASSRGQLKDTGELFF. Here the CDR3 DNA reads TGTGCCAGCAGCAGAGGACAGTTAAAAGACACCGGGGAGCTGTTTTTT.

The CDR3 sequence is CASSVGEARTEAFF. For the CDR3, the DNA is TGTGCCAGCAGTGTCGGGGAGGCCAGAACTGAAGCTTTCTTT. This chain links TRBV2 with TRBJ1-1; the D is unclear. The V and J ends lost 4 bases and 5 bases respectively, with 14 bases between them. Germline CDR1 reads SNHLY; CDR2 reads FYNNEI. This CDR3 spans 14 amino acids. Filled out from reference TRBV2 and TRBJ1-1, the complete variable domain reads EPEVTQTPSHQVTQMGQEVILRCVPISNHLYFYWYRQILGQKVEFLVSFYNNEISEKSEIFDDQFSVERPDGSNFTLKIRSTKLEDSAMYFCASSVGEARTEAFFGQGTRLTVV.

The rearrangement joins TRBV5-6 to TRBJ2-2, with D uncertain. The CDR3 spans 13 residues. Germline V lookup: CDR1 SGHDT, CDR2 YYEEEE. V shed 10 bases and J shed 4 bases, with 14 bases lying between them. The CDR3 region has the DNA TGTGCCTGCTTTAGTTTGGGCACCGGGGAGCTGTTTTTT. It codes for CACFSLGTGELFF.

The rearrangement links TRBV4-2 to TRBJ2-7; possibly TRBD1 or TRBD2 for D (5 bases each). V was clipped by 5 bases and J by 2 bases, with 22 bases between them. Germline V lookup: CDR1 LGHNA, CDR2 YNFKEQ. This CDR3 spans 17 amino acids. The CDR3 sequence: CASSSNLIGAGTYEQYF. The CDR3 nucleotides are TGTGCCAGCAGCAGTAACCTTATCGGGGCGGGTACCTACGAGCAGTACTTC.

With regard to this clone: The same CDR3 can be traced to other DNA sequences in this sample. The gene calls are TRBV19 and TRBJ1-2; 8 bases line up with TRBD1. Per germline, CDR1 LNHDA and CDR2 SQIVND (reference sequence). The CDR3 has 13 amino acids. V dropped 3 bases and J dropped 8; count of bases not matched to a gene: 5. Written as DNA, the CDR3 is TGTGCCAGTAGTATTGGACAGGGTGGCGGCTACACCTTC. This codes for CASSIGQGGGYTF.

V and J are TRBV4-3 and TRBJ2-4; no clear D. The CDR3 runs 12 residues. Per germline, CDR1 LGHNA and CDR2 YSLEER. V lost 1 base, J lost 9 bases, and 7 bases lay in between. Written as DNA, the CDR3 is TGCGCCAGCAGCCAAGTGTCAGGCATTCAGTACTTC. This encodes CASSQVSGIQYF.

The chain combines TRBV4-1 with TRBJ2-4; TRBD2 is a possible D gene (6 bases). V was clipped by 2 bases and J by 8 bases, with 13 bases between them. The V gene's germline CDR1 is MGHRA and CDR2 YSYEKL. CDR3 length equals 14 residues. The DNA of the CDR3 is TGCGCCAGCAGCCAATTTCCGGGAGAGGACATTCAGTACTTC. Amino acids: CASSQFPGEDIQYF.

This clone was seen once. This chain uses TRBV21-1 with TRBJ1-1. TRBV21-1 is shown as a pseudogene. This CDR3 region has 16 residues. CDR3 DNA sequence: TGTGCCAGCAGCGGGCCGGGGTCTCTAGTGAACACTGAAGCTTTCTTT. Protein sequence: CASSGPGSLVNTEAFF.

In DNA, the CDR3 is TGTGCCAGCAGCTTGGACAGGGGGCTTAGCTATGGCTACACCTTC. This sequence encodes CASSLDRGLSYGYTF. This sequence joins TRBV5-6 and TRBJ1-2; TRBD1 matches 9 bases. Germline V gene sequence: CDR1 SGHDT, CDR2 YYEEEE. The CDR3 consists of 15 residues. V lost 0 bases and J lost 4; bases outside the gene matches: 4.

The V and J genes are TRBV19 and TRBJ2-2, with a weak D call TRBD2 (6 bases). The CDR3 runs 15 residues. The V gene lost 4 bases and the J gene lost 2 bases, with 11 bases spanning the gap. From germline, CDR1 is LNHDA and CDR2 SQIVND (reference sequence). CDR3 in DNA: TGTGCCAGTAGTAGCGGGATAATTAACACCGGGGAGCTGTTTTTT. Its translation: CASSSGIINTGELFF. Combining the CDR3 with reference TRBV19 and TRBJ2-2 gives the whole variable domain DGGITQSPKYLFRKEGQNVTLSCEQNLNHDAMYWYRQDPGQGLRLIYYSQIVNDFQKGDIAEGYSVSREKKESFPLTVTSAQKNPTAFYLCASSSGIINTGELFFGEGSRLTVL.

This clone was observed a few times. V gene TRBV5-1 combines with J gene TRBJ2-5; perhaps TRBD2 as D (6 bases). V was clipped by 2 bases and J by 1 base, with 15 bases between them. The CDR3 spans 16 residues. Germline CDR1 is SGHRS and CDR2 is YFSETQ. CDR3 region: CASSFAKTSSQETQYF. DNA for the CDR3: TGCGCCAGCAGCTTCGCCAAGACTAGTTCCCAAGAGACCCAGTACTTC.

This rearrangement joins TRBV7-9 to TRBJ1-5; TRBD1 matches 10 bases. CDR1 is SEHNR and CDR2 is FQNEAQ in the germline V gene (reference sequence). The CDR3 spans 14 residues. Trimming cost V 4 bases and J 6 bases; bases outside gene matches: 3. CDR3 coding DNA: TGTGCCAGCAGCTCGACAGGGGGCTTTCAGCCCCAGCATTTT. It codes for CASSSTGGFQPQHF. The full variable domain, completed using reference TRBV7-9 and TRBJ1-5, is DTGVSQNPRHKITKRGQNVTFRCDPISEHNRLYWYRQTLGQGPEFLTYFQNEAQLEKSRLLSDRFSAERPKGSFSTLEIQRTEQGDSAMYLCASSSTGGFQPQHFGDGTRLSIL.